This TCR beta chain was retrieved from a study of cytomegalovirus exposure and HLA in healthy donors. With 60 Vbeta and 13 Jbeta primers, the PCR was carried out. Produced via immunoSEQ multiplex PCR; TCRdb's table is partial and in-frame only. The sample holds 150,000 or so clones, 86% seen once. The CDR3 has 14 amino acids. The V end was cut by 3 bases, the J end by 2 bases, with 8 bases between. Looked up from germline, CDR1 is KGHSH and CDR2 is LQKENI. The clonotype comes from a woman aged 18-29 years in good health and CMV-seronegative. The chain employs TRBV18 and TRBJ2-4; D gene unclear. The sample was PBMCs. CDR3 DNA sequence: TGTGCCAGCTCACCGGAACAGACCAAAAACATTCAGTACTTC. Translation: CASSPEQTKNIQYF.